This T cell receptor (beta chain) is from a study of post-analysis software for immune sequencing data. Overall study context: There were relapsing-remitting, secondary progressive and progressive-relapsing multiple sclerosis among the disease courses included.

This clonotype was detected only a few times. The TCR beta cDNA libraries carried unique molecular identifiers. Each batch of 1 to 10 million T cells produced roughly 500,000 cDNA molecules. TCRdb passed the PCR reads through MiXCR, listing each CDR3 protein once. The data show 820,000 or so distinct CDR3 sequences, approximately 53% seen once. This sequence was found in a girl between 5 and 17 years old with multiple sclerosis. Input material: blood.

The CDR3 DNA sequence: TGCAGTGCCGGATCCCGGGGGCTGATTGTCTACGAGCAGTACTTC. Residues: CSAGSRGLIVYEQYF. The chain joins TRBV20-1 to TRBJ2-7, with D possibly called TRBD1 or TRBD2 (6 bases each). The CDR3 covers 15 residues. Per the germline V gene, CDR1 is DFQATT and CDR2 is SNEGSKA (reference sequence). Trimming left V 6 bases short and J 3 bases short, with 21 bases between.